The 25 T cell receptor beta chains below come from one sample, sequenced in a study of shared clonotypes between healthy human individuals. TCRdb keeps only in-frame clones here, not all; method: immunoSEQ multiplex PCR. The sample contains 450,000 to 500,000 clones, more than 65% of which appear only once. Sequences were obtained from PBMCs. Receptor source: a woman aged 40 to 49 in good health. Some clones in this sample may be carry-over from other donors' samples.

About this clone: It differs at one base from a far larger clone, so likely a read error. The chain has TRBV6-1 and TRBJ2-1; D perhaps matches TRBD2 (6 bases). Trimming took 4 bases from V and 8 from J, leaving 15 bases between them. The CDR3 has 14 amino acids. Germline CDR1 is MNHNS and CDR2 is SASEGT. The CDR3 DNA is TGTGCCAGCAGTGGACTAGACCTTTGGGATGAGCAGTTCTTC. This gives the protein CASSGLDLWDEQFF.

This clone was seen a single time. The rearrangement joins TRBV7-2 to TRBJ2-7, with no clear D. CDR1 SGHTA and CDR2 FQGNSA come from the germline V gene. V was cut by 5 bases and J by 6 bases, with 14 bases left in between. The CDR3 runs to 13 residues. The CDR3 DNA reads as TGTGCCAGCAGCCCCAGCCCGTCGATCGAGCAGTACTTC. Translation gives CASSPSPSIEQYF.

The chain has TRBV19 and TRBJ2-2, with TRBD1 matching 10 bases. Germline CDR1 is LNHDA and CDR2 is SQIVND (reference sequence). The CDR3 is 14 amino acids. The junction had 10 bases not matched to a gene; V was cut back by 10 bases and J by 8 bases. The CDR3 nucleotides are TGTGCCACCTGGGACAGGGGCCGAACAGGGGAGCTGTTTTTT. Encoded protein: CATWDRGRTGELFF. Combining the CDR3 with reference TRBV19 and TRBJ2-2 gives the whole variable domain DGGITQSPKYLFRKEGQNVTLSCEQNLNHDAMYWYRQDPGQGLRLIYYSQIVNDFQKGDIAEGYSVSREKKESFPLTVTSAQKNPTAFYLCATWDRGRTGELFFGEGSRLTVL.

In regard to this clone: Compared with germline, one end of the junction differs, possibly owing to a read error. The CDR3 DNA reads as TGTGCCATCAGTCCTTCTCCCAACTATGACTACACCTTC. As protein: CAISPSPNYDYTF. The chain couples TRBV6-6 to TRBJ1-2; D is uncertain. The CDR3 totals 13 residues. Germline CDR1 and CDR2: MNHNY and SVGAGI (reference sequence).

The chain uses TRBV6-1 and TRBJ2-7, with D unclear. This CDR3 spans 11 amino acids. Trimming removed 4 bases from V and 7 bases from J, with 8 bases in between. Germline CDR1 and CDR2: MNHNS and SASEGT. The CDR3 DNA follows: TGTGCCAGCAGTGTGCGTTTGGAGCAGTACTTC. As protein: CASSVRLEQYF.

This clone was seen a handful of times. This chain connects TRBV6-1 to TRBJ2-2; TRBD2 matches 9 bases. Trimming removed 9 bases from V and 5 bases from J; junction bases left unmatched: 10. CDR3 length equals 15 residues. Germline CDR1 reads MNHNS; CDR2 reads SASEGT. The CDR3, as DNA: TGTGCCAGTCCCGGGACTAGCTTGAGAACCGGGGAGCTGTTTTTT. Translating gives CASPGTSLRTGELFF.

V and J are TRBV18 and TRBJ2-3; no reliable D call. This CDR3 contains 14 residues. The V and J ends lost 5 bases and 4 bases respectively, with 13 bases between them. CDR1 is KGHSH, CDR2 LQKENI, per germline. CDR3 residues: CASSYSPAADTQYF. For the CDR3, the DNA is TGTGCCAGCTCATACTCGCCCGCTGCAGATACGCAGTATTTT.

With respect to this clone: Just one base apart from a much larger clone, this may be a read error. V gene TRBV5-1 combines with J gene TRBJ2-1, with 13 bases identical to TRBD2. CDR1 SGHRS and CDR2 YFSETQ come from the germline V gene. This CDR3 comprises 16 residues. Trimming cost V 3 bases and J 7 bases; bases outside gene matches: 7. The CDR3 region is CASSWTSGSVWNEQFF. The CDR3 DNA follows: TGCGCCAGCAGCTGGACTAGCGGGAGTGTCTGGAATGAGCAGTTCTTC.

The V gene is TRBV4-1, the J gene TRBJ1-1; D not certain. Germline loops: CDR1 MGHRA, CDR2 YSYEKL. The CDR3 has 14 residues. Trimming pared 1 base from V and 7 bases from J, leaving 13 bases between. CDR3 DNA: TGCGCCAGCAGCCAAGCTTTCACCGCCCTTGAAGCTTTCTTT. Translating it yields CASSQAFTALEAFF.

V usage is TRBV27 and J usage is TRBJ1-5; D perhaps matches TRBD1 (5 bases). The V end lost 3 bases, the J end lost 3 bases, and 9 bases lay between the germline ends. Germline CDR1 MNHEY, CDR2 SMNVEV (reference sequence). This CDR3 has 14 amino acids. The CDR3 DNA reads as TGTGCCAGCAGTTTGGCAGGGCCCAATCAGCCCCAGCATTTT. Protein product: CASSLAGPNQPQHF.

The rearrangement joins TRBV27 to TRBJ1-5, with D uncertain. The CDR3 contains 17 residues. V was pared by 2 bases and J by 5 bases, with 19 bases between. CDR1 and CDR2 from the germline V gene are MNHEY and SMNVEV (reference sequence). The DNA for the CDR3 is TGTGCCAGCAGTTTACCACGCCGGGCCAGGCCCTATCAGCCCCAGCATTTT. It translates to CASSLPRRARPYQPQHF.

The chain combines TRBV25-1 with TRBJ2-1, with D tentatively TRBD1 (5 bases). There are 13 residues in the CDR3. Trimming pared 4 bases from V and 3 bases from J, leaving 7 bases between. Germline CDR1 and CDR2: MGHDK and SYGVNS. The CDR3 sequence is CASSGGHYNEQFF. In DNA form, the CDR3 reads TGTGCCAGCAGTGGGGGCCACTACAATGAGCAGTTCTTC. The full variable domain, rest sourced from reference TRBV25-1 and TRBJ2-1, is EADIYQTPRYLVIGTGKKITLECSQTMGHDKMYWYQQDPGMELHLIHYSYGVNSTEKGDLSSESTVSRIRTEHFPLTLESARPSHTSQYLCASSGGHYNEQFFGPGTRLTVL.

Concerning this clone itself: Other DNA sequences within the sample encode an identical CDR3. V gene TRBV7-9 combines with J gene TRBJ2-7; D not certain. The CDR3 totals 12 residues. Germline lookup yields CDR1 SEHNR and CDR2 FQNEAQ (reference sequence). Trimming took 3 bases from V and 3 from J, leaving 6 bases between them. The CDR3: CASSFSSYEQYF. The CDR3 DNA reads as TGTGCCAGCAGCTTCTCCAGCTACGAGCAGTACTTC.

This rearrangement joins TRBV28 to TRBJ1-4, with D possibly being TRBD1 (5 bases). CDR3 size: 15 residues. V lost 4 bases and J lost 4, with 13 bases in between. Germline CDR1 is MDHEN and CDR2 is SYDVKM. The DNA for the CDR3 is TGTGCCAGCAGTTCAACCGGGACCGATAATGAAAAACTGTTTTTT. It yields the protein CASSSTGTDNEKLFF.

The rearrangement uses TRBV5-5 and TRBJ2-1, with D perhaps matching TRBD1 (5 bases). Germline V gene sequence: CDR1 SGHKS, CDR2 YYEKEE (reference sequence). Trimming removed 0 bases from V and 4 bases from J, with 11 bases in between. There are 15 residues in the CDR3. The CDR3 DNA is TGTGCCAGCAGCTTGGCAGGGTCTGGTTACAATGAGCAGTTCTTC. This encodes CASSLAGSGYNEQFF.

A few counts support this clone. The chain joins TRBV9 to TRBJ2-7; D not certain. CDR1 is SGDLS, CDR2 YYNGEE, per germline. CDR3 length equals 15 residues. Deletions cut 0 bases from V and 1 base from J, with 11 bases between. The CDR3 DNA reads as TGTGCCAGCAGCGTAGGTGATACCAATTCCTACGAGCAGTACTTC. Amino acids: CASSVGDTNSYEQYF. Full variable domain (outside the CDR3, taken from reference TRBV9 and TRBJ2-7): DSGVTQTPKHLITATGQRVTLRCSPRSGDLSVYWYQQSLDQGLQFLIQYYNGEERAKGNILERFSAQQFPDLHSELNLSSLELGDSALYFCASSVGDTNSYEQYFGPGTRLTVT.

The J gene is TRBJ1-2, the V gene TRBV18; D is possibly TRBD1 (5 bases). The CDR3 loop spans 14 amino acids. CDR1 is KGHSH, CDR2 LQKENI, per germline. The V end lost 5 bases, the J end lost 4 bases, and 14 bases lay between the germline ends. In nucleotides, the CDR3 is TGTGCCAGCTCATCAGGGACGGCTGGCTATGGCTACACCTTC. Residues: CASSSGTAGYGYTF.

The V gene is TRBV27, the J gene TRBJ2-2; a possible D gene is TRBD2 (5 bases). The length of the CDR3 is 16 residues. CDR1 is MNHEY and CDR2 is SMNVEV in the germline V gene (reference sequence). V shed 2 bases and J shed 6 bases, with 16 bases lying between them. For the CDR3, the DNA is TGTGCCAGCAGTTTAACCGGTGGAGGCTTAGCCGGGGAGCTGTTTTTT. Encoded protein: CASSLTGGGLAGELFF.

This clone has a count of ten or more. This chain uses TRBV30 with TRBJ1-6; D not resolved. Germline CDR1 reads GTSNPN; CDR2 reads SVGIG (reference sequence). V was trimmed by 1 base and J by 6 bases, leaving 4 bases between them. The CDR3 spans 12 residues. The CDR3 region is CAWSDLNSPLHF. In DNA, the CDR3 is TGTGCCTGGAGTGACCTTAATTCACCCCTCCACTTT.

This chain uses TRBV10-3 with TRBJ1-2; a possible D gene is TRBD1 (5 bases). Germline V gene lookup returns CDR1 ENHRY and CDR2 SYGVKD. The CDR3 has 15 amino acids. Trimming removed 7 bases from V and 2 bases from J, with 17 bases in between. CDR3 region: CAITDTGLSNYGYTF. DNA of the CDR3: TGTGCCATCACCGATACGGGACTCTCGAACTATGGCTACACCTTC.

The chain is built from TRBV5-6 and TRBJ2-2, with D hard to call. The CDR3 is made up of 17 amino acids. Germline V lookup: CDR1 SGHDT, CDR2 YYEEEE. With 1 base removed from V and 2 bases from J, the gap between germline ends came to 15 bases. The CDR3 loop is CASSLSGDPGNTGELFF. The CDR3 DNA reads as TGTGCCAGCAGCTTGTCCGGAGACCCAGGAAACACCGGGGAGCTGTTTTTT.

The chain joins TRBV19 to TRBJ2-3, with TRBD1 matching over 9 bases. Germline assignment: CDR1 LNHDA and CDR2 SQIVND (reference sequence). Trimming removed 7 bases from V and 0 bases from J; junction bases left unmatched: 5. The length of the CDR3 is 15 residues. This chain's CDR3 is CASKNRGPSTDTQYF. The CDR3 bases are TGTGCCAGTAAAAACAGGGGGCCGAGCACAGATACGCAGTATTTT.

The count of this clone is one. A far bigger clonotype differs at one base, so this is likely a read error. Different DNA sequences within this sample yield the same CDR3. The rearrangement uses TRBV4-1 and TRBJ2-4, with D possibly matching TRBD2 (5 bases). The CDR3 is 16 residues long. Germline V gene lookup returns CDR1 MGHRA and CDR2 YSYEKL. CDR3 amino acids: CASSQGFTLAKTIQYF. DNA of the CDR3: TGCGCCAGCAGCCAAGGGTTCACGCTAGCCAAAACCATTCAGTACTTC.

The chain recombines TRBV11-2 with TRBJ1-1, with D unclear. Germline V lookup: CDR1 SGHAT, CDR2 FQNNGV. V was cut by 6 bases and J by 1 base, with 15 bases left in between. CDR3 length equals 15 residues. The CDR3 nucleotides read TGTGCCAGCAGGGCCGGGGAGGGCACGAACACTGAAGCTTTCTTT. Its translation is CASRAGEGTNTEAFF.

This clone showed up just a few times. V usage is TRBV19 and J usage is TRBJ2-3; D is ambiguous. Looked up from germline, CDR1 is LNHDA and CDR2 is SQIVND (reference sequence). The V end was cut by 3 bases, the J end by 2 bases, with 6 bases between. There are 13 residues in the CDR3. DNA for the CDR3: TGTGCCAGTAGTATGAGGAACACAGATACGCAGTATTTT. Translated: CASSMRNTDTQYF.